This passage covers 24 T cell receptor beta chains from one sample sequenced in a study of blood T cell repertoires in COVID-19. The method was immunoSEQ multiplex PCR; TCRdb's version includes in-frame clones alone and lacks a portion of them. The profile shows roughly 92,000 clones, approximately 80% of them singletons. Material: peripheral blood. These receptors all stem from an elderly woman with active or convalescent COVID-19.

The chain has TRBV11-1 and TRBJ2-3; 8 nucleotides line up with TRBD1. The trim removed 5 bases at V and 4 bases at J, leaving 8 bases unmatched. Germline lookup yields CDR1 SGHAT and CDR2 FQDESV (reference sequence). CDR3 size: 15 residues. The DNA for the CDR3 is TGTGCCAGCAGCAGGGGCAGGGGGCGCCCAGATACGCAGTATTTT. Protein: CASSRGRGRPDTQYF.

Notes on this clone: The sample has other DNA sequences that encode this CDR3 too. The chain joins TRBV30 to TRBJ1-5; TRBD1 agrees at 7 bases. The CDR3 spans 15 residues. The germline V gene has CDR1 GTSNPN and CDR2 SVGIG (reference sequence). V gave up 0 bases and J gave up 4 bases; unmatched junction bases: 6. CDR3 bases: TGTGCCTGGAGTGTACAGGCAGGGGGGAATCAGCCCCAGCATTTT. This gives the protein CAWSVQAGGNQPQHF.

The rearrangement joins TRBV28 to TRBJ1-1, with 8 bases that match TRBD1. There are 15 residues in the CDR3. Per the germline V gene, CDR1 is MDHEN and CDR2 is SYDVKM. The V gene end was trimmed by 6 bases and the J gene end by 6 bases; junction bases not matched to a gene: 12. Here the CDR3 reads CASRPLIDRGAEAFF. CDR3 coding DNA: TGTGCCAGCAGACCCCTAATCGACAGGGGAGCTGAAGCTTTCTTT.

CDR3 loop: CSASGASEAADTQYF. The CDR3 DNA is TGCAGTGCTAGTGGGGCTAGCGAAGCGGCAGATACGCAGTATTTT. The chain is built from TRBV20-1 and TRBJ2-3, with TRBD2 as a possible D gene (6 bases). CDR3 length: 15 residues. Germline V CDR1 and CDR2: DFQATT, SNEGSKA (reference sequence). Trimming left V 3 bases short and J 4 bases short, with 17 bases between.

This clone was seen more than once but under ten times. The J gene is TRBJ2-7, the V gene TRBV18, with D possibly TRBD2 on 6 matching bases. V gave up 3 bases and J gave up 3 bases, with 18 bases separating them. Germline V gene data show CDR1 as KGHSH and CDR2 as LQKENI. The CDR3 is 16 amino acids. The CDR3 is CASSPRDSPAGYEQYF. The CDR3, as DNA: TGTGCCAGCTCACCCCGGGACTCCCCTGCGGGCTACGAGCAGTACTTC.

The chain recombines TRBV9 with TRBJ2-1; a weak D match, TRBD1 (6 bases). Germline CDR1 reads SGDLS; CDR2 reads YYNGEE. The CDR3 runs 13 residues. V gave up 0 bases and J gave up 6 bases, with 7 bases separating them. CDR3 protein: CASSVEQGNEQFF. As DNA, the CDR3 is TGTGCCAGCAGCGTAGAACAGGGCAATGAGCAGTTCTTC.

The CDR3 loop is CASSLVPGVSGNTIYF. In nucleotides, the CDR3 is TGCGCCAGCAGCTTGGTTCCGGGAGTCTCTGGAAACACCATATATTTT. The rearrangement joins TRBV5-1 to TRBJ1-3; D gene ambiguous. V dropped 0 bases and J dropped 0 bases, with 10 bases sitting between them. This CDR3 comprises 16 residues. Per germline, CDR1 SGHRS and CDR2 YFSETQ.

The rearrangement joins TRBV11-3 to TRBJ1-2, with D unclear. V lost 4 bases and J lost 5, with 14 bases in between. The CDR3 loop spans 14 amino acids. Germline loops: CDR1 SGHNT, CDR2 YENEEA. In nucleotides, the CDR3 is TGTGCCAGCAGCTCCCTCTCAAGGGAGTATGGCTACACCTTC. As protein: CASSSLSREYGYTF.

The chain recombines TRBV5-6 with TRBJ2-7; the match to TRBD2 covers 14 bases. The V gene end was trimmed by 4 bases and the J gene end by 7 bases; junction bases not matched to a gene: 4. The CDR3 spans 14 residues. CDR1 is SGHDT, CDR2 YYEEEE, per germline. CDR3 nucleotides: TGTGCCAGCAGCACGGGACTAGCGGGAGTTGAGCAGTACTTC. Encoded protein: CASSTGLAGVEQYF.

The chain joins TRBV6-2 or TRBV6-3 to TRBJ2-5; no definite D call. With 4 bases removed from V and 5 bases from J, the gap between germline ends came to 8 bases. CDR3 length equals 12 residues. Per germline, CDR1 MNHEY and CDR2 SVGEGT. This chain's CDR3 is CASSFIRETQYF. DNA of the CDR3: TGTGCCAGCAGTTTTATCCGGGAGACCCAGTACTTC.

This sequence joins TRBV7-2 and TRBJ1-5; D ambiguous. CDR1 is SGHTA and CDR2 is FQGNSA in the germline V gene. V was shortened by 2 bases and J by 6 bases, with 8 bases between the two germline ends. The CDR3 covers 13 residues. The CDR3, as DNA: TGTGCCAGCAGCTTAATCGGCGGTCAGCCCCAGCATTTT. Amino acids: CASSLIGGQPQHF.

The genes are TRBV4-3 and TRBJ2-7; 11 bases fit TRBD2. The CDR3 has 15 amino acids. CDR1 is LGHNA and CDR2 is YSLEER in the germline V gene. V trimming: 3 bases; J trimming: 6 bases; junction bases outside the gene matches: 7. Here the CDR3 reads CASSQLTSGASEQYF. The CDR3 DNA reads as TGCGCCAGCAGCCAGTTGACTAGCGGGGCTAGCGAGCAGTACTTC.

The chain has TRBV7-9 and TRBJ1-3, with D maybe TRBD1 (6 bases). Trimming stripped 5 bases from V and 4 bases from J, with 15 bases between. This CDR3 has 15 amino acids. Germline V lookup: CDR1 SEHNR, CDR2 FQNEAQ (reference sequence). CDR3 DNA sequence: TGTGCCAGCAGCCCAAAGGGGGTTCACGGAAACACCATATATTTT. It encodes CASSPKGVHGNTIYF.

V usage is TRBV28 and J usage is TRBJ2-1; D call uncertain. Trimming removed 7 bases at V and 6 bases at J, with 16 bases between. Germline CDR1 and CDR2: MDHEN and SYDVKM. The CDR3 is 14 amino acids. The DNA for the CDR3 is TGTGCCAGCAAACCTTATGGCAGACTCAATGAGCAGTTCTTC. This sequence encodes CASKPYGRLNEQFF.

The J gene is TRBJ2-1, the V gene TRBV4-3, with 10 bases lining up with TRBD2. Looked up from germline, CDR1 is LGHNA and CDR2 is YSLEER. J was trimmed by 7 bases and V by 4 bases; bases with no gene match: 10. There are 16 residues in the CDR3. For the CDR3, the DNA is TGCGCCAGCAGCCCTTCACTAGCGGGGCGAGGGAATGAGCAGTTCTTC. Protein product: CASSPSLAGRGNEQFF.

This clone has only a few counts. J is TRBJ1-5 and V is TRBV25-1; 7 bases line up with TRBD1. Germline V gene data show CDR1 as MGHDK and CDR2 as SYGVNS. The ends lost 6 bases at V and 3 bases at J; junction bases unmatched: 8. The CDR3 extends over 15 amino acids. The CDR3 bases are TGTGCCAGCAGAGGGGCAGGGGGGCCCAATCAGCCCCAGCATTTT. Encoded protein: CASRGAGGPNQPQHF.

The J gene is TRBJ1-3, the V gene TRBV25-1; D is uncertain. The CDR3 runs to 14 residues. V shed 4 bases and J shed 4 bases, with 11 bases lying between them. In germline, CDR1 is MGHDK, CDR2 SYGVNS. The CDR3 DNA is TGTGCCAGCAGTGTAGGAGGGAGGGGAAACACCATATATTTT. It yields the protein CASSVGGRGNTIYF.

This chain uses TRBV28 with TRBJ1-6; 10 nucleotides agree with TRBD1. This CDR3 is 15 amino acids long. V shed 4 bases and J 7 bases; nucleotides not matched to a gene: 4. From germline, CDR1 is MDHEN and CDR2 SYDVKM. The CDR3 reads CASSSPTGGNSPLHF. The DNA of the CDR3 is TGTGCCAGCAGTTCGCCGACAGGGGGCAATTCACCCCTCCACTTT.

J is TRBJ1-5 and V is TRBV5-1, with D hard to call. CDR1 and CDR2 from the germline V gene are SGHRS and YFSETQ. The CDR3 is 14 amino acids. V shed 0 bases and J shed 6 bases, with 10 bases lying between them. The CDR3 DNA follows: TGCGCCAGCAGCTTGGGAACAGATTTTCAGCCCCAGCATTTT. Encoded protein: CASSLGTDFQPQHF. Full variable domain (missing parts from reference TRBV5-1 and TRBJ1-5): KAGVTQTPRYLIKTRGQQVTLSCSPISGHRSVSWYQQTPGQGLQFLFEYFSETQRNKGNFPGRFSGRQFSNSRSEMNVSTLELGDSALYLCASSLGTDFQPQHFGDGTRLSIL.

This clone occurred once. The chain combines TRBV9 with TRBJ2-5; the D is unclear. The CDR3 is 13 residues long. The V gene's germline CDR1 is SGDLS and CDR2 YYNGEE. V gave up 2 bases and J gave up 2 bases, with 7 bases separating them. The CDR3 spells CASSVTDQETQYF. The CDR3 region has the DNA TGTGCCAGCAGCGTGACTGATCAAGAGACCCAGTACTTC. The complete variable domain, with remaining parts taken from reference TRBV9 and TRBJ2-5, reads DSGVTQTPKHLITATGQRVTLRCSPRSGDLSVYWYQQSLDQGLQFLIQYYNGEERAKGNILERFSAQQFPDLHSELNLSSLELGDSALYFCASSVTDQETQYFGPGTRLLVL.

The V and J genes are TRBV5-1 and TRBJ1-2; 7 bases align to TRBD1. This CDR3 spans 15 amino acids. The V gene end was trimmed by 1 base and the J gene end by 8 bases; junction bases not matched to a gene: 11. Germline V gives CDR1 SGHRS, CDR2 YFSETQ. The CDR3 DNA reads as TGCGCCAGCAGCTTGACAGGGGAAACGTCTGGGGGCTACACCTTC. This encodes CASSLTGETSGGYTF.

The V and J genes are TRBV15 and TRBJ1-5; D may be TRBD1 (6 bases). The CDR3 contains 16 residues. The V and J ends lost 3 bases and 3 bases respectively, with 15 bases between them. Germline CDR1 LNHNV, CDR2 YYDKDF (reference sequence). This chain's CDR3 is CATSSQGRGTNQPQHF. The CDR3 DNA reads as TGTGCCACCAGCAGCCAAGGGAGGGGGACCAATCAGCCCCAGCATTTT.

The rearrangement links TRBV5-6 to TRBJ1-3, with D possibly matching TRBD1 (6 bases). The V gene lost 2 bases and the J gene lost 2 bases, with 11 bases spanning the gap. CDR1 is SGHDT, CDR2 YYEEEE, per germline. CDR3 length: 15 amino acids. The CDR3 protein is CASSFVQGAGNTIYF. The DNA for the CDR3 is TGTGCCAGCAGCTTCGTACAGGGTGCTGGAAACACCATATATTTT.

The chain joins TRBV28 to TRBJ1-1, with no clear D. Germline assignment: CDR1 MDHEN and CDR2 SYDVKM. V was pared by 3 bases and J by 6 bases, with 14 bases between. This CDR3 spans 14 amino acids. The CDR3 coding sequence is TGTGCCAGCAGTTTCCCCGGGGTCCACGCTGAAGCTTTCTTT. Residues: CASSFPGVHAEAFF.